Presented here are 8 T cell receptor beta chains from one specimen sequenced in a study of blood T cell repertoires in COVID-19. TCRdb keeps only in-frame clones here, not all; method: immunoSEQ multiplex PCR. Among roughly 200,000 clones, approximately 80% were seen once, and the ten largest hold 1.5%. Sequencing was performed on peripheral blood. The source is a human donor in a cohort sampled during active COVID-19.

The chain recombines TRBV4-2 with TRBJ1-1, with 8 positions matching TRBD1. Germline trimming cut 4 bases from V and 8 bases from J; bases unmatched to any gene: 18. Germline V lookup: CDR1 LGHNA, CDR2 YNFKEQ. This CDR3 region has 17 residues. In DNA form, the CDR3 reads TGTGCCAGCAGCCTCGAGTACGCCGGACAGGGTCATAACGAAGCTTTCTTT. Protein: CASSLEYAGQGHNEAFF.

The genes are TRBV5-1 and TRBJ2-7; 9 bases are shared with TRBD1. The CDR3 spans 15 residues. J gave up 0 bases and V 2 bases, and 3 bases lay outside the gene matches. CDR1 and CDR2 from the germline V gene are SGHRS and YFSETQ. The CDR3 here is CASSLGQGFSYEQYF. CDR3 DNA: TGCGCCAGCAGCTTAGGACAGGGGTTCTCCTACGAGCAGTACTTC.

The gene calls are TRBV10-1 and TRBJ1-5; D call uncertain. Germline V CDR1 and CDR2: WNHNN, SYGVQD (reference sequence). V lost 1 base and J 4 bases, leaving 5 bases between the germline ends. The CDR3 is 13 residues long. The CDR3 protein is CASSELRNQPQHF. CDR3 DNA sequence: TGCGCCAGCAGTGAGTTGAGGAATCAGCCCCAGCATTTT.

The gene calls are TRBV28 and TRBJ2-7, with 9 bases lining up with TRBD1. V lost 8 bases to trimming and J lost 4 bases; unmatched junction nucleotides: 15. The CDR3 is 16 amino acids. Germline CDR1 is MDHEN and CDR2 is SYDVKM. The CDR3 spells CASPPTGTGLGYEQYF. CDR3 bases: TGTGCCAGCCCTCCAACCGGGACAGGGCTGGGATACGAGCAGTACTTC.

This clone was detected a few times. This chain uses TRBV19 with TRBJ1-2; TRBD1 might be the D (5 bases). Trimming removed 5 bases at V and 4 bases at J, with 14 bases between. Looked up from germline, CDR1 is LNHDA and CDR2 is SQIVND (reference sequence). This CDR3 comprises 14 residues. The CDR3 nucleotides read TGTGCCAGTAGTCCAGGAGGGGTTCCCTATGGCTACACCTTC. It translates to CASSPGGVPYGYTF.

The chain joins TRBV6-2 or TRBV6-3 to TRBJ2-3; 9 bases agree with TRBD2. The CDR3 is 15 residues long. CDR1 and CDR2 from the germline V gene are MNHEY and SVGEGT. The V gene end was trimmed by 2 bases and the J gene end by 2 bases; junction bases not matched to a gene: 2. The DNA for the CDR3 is TGTGCCAGCAGTTACAGCGGGGGGATCACAGATACGCAGTATTTT. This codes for CASSYSGGITDTQYF.

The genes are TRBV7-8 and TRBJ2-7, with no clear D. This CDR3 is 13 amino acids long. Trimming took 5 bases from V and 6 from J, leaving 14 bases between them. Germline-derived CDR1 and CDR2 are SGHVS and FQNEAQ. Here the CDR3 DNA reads TGTGCCAGCAGCCACCCTTCAGGTCTCGAGCAGTACTTC. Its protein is CASSHPSGLEQYF. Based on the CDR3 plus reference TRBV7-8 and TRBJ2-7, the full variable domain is GAGVSQSPRYKVAKRGQDVALRCDPISGHVSLFWYQQALGQGPEFLTYFQNEAQLDKSGLPSDRFFAERPEGSVSTLKIQRTQQEDSAVYLCASSHPSGLEQYFGPGTRLTVT.

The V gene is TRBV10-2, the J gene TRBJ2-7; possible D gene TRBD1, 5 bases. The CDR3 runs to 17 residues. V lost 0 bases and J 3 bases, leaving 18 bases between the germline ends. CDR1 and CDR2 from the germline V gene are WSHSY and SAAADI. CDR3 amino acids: CASSESQWGQNSYEQYF. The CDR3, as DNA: TGCGCCAGCAGTGAGTCGCAATGGGGCCAAAACAGCTACGAGCAGTACTTC.